A single sample is the source of the 20 T cell receptor beta chains below, sequenced in a study of T cells in Graves' hyperthyroidism and ophthalmopathy. There were TCR beta CDR3 regions amplified from RNA transcripts. A first-round RT-PCR of the TCR CDR3 used the HTBI primer set. Each CDR3 protein gets one entry after TCRdb re-called the multiplex PCR reads with MiXCR. The repertoire holds 350,000 to 450,000 distinct CDR3 sequences, with roughly 13% as singletons. The sample consisted of blood. The source is a man aged 50 to 60 with Graves' ophthalmopathy.

The chain uses TRBV15 and TRBJ2-2, with TRBD2 matching 13 bases. From germline, CDR1 is LNHNV and CDR2 YYDKDF (reference sequence). The CDR3 spans 17 residues. Trimming cost V 0 bases and J 8 bases; bases outside gene matches: 6. CDR3 nucleotide sequence: TGTGCCACCAGCAGAGACCCCGGACTAGCGGGAGTTGGGGAGCTGTTTTTT. This encodes CATSRDPGLAGVGELFF.

A few counts support this clonotype. This chain uses TRBV29-1 with TRBJ2-4; D not resolved. V was pared by 6 bases and J by 5 bases, with 5 bases between. The CDR3 totals 10 residues. Germline CDR1 reads SQVTM; CDR2 reads ANQGSEA. Here the CDR3 reads CSVVENIQYF. The DNA of the CDR3 is TGCAGCGTGGTCGAAAACATTCAGTACTTC. Full variable domain (outside the CDR3, taken from reference TRBV29-1 and TRBJ2-4): SAVISQKPSRDICQRGTSLTIQCQVDSQVTMMFWYRQQPGQSLTLIATANQGSEATYESGFVIDKFPISRPNLTFSTLTVSNMSPEDSSIYLCSVVENIQYFGAGTRLSVL.

This clonotype appeared a few times. The chain links TRBV27 to TRBJ2-1, with D possibly TRBD1 on 6 matching bases. Deletions cut 6 bases from V and 6 bases from J, with 18 bases between. The CDR3 is 15 amino acids. The germline V gene encodes CDR1 MNHEY and CDR2 SMNVEV (reference sequence). CDR3 nucleotide sequence: TGTGCCAGCAGCCCTCAAGGGACACCTTCCAATGAGCAGTTCTTC. This codes for CASSPQGTPSNEQFF.

There are many counts of this clonotype. The rearrangement uses TRBV7-9 and TRBJ2-3, with TRBD1 identical over 8 bases. The germline V gene has CDR1 SEHNR and CDR2 FQNEAQ (reference sequence). V lost 7 bases to trimming and J lost 3 bases; unmatched junction nucleotides: 15. The length of the CDR3 is 17 residues. CDR3 coding DNA: TGTGCCAGCACCCAACTAGGCCGGACAGGGTTTACAGATACGCAGTATTTT. The encoded protein is CASTQLGRTGFTDTQYF.

This clonotype showed up many times. The rearrangement joins TRBV7-9 to TRBJ2-7; 10 nucleotides align to TRBD1. Germline V lookup: CDR1 SEHNR, CDR2 FQNEAQ (reference sequence). Trimming removed 4 bases from V and 5 bases from J; junction bases left unmatched: 5. The CDR3 is 14 residues long. CDR3 amino acids: CASSSRQGAHEQYF. Written as DNA, the CDR3 is TGTGCCAGCAGCTCCAGACAGGGGGCCCACGAGCAGTACTTC.

The chain combines TRBV7-2 with TRBJ2-3; 9 nucleotides line up with TRBD2. The length of the CDR3 is 15 residues. Germline V CDR1 and CDR2: SGHTA, FQGNSA. Unmatched junction bases numbered 11, after V lost 5 bases and J lost 8 bases. The CDR3 DNA is TGTGCCAGCAGCCAAGGACTAGCGCCATCAGTTACGCAGTATTTT. Protein product: CASSQGLAPSVTQYF.

V usage is TRBV10-3 and J usage is TRBJ2-7; tentative D call: TRBD1 (5 bases). Trimming shortened V by 10 bases and J by 2 bases, and 18 bases separated the two germline ends. The CDR3 extends over 14 amino acids. Looked up from germline, CDR1 is ENHRY and CDR2 is SYGVKD. The CDR3 loop reads CATSILDTAYEQYF. The CDR3 DNA sequence: TGTGCCACCTCAATATTGGACACCGCCTACGAGCAGTACTTC.

This clonotype was recorded at least ten times. The gene calls are TRBV18 and TRBJ2-3, with unresolved D. This CDR3 is built from 16 residues. Trimming left V 4 bases short and J 0 bases short, with 14 bases between. Germline lookup yields CDR1 KGHSH and CDR2 LQKENI. CDR3 loop: CASSLLQDESTDTQYF. The CDR3 nucleotides read TGTGCCAGCTCACTACTGCAGGACGAAAGCACAGATACGCAGTATTTT.

Only a few counts were recorded for this clonotype. This rearrangement joins TRBV24-1 to TRBJ2-3; tentatively, D is TRBD1 (6 bases). Trimming shortened V by 9 bases and J by 2 bases, and 14 bases separated the two germline ends. The V gene's germline CDR1 is KGHDR and CDR2 SFDVKD. This CDR3 is built from 14 residues. CDR3 sequence reads: CATGPDRYTDTQYF. The CDR3, as DNA: TGTGCCACCGGCCCGGACAGATACACAGATACGCAGTATTTT.

At least ten counts were recorded for this clonotype. The rearrangement uses TRBV3-1 and TRBJ1-6; D unclear. There are 15 residues in the CDR3. The germline V gene has CDR1 LGHDT and CDR2 YNNKEL (reference sequence). Trimming removed 0 bases at V and 8 bases at J, with 11 bases between. CDR3 in amino acids: CASSQELVGHSPLHF. CDR3 coding DNA: TGTGCCAGCAGCCAAGAGCTAGTGGGTCATTCACCCCTCCACTTT.

This clonotype was seen only a few times. The chain employs TRBV28 and TRBJ2-3; D is unresolved. The CDR3 has 14 amino acids. CDR1 and CDR2 (germline): MDHEN, SYDVKM. Trimming cost V 5 bases and J 4 bases, with 13 bases left between them. The CDR3 sequence is CASSHGPAPDTQYF. The CDR3 nucleotides are TGTGCCAGCAGTCACGGACCCGCACCAGATACGCAGTATTTT.

This clonotype was counted ten times or more. V and J are TRBV27 and TRBJ2-5; D unresolved. Germline CDR1 reads MNHEY; CDR2 reads SMNVEV (reference sequence). Trimming stripped 5 bases from V and 7 bases from J, with 17 bases between. The CDR3 is 14 residues long. CDR3 DNA: TGTGCCAGCAGTCCCGCGTGGAGAGATGGGACCCAGTACTTC. Translating it yields CASSPAWRDGTQYF.

This clonotype was recorded many times. The J gene is TRBJ2-3, the V gene TRBV20-1; the D gene could be TRBD1 or TRBD2 (5 bases each). Germline lookup yields CDR1 DFQATT and CDR2 SNEGSKA (reference sequence). There are 13 residues in the CDR3. The V gene lost 0 bases and the J gene lost 9 bases, with 13 bases spanning the gap. The CDR3 coding sequence is TGCAGTGCTAGAGATGGGACCAGAGCAACGCAGTATTTT. It encodes CSARDGTRATQYF.

In this sample, this clonotype turned up many times. The chain is built from TRBV2 and TRBJ1-1, with D maybe TRBD1 (5 bases). Germline loops: CDR1 SNHLY, CDR2 FYNNEI. Deletions cut 8 bases from V and 5 bases from J, with 15 bases between. The CDR3 is 13 residues long. DNA of the CDR3: TGTGCCAGCGGGTTGGGGGAGGGTACTGAAGCTTTCTTT. This gives the protein CASGLGEGTEAFF.

Points on this clonotype: This could be a read error, since a much larger clone is one nucleotide away. The chain combines TRBV7-2 with TRBJ2-7; D unresolved. The DNA matches TRBJ2-1 better at its end, which makes the J call doubtful. The CDR3 is 14 residues long. Germline V gives CDR1 SGHTA, CDR2 FQGNSA. The CDR3 DNA is TGTGCCAGCAGCTTAGGGGTAAGCTCCTACGAGCAGTTCTTC. It codes for CASSLGVSSYEQFF.

The chain joins TRBV7-9 to TRBJ2-1, with D possibly matching TRBD2 (6 bases). Germline V gives CDR1 SEHNR, CDR2 FQNEAQ (reference sequence). This CDR3 contains 16 residues. Trimming removed 5 bases from V and 0 bases from J, with 14 bases in between. The CDR3 spells CASSPSTSYSYNEQFF. CDR3 bases: TGTGCCAGCAGCCCATCGACTAGTTACTCCTACAATGAGCAGTTCTTC.

This clonotype was seen repeatedly, ten times or more. The genes are TRBV12-3 or TRBV12-4 and TRBJ2-5; 7 bases agree with TRBD1. The CDR3 is 17 residues long. V dropped 5 bases and J dropped 2; count of bases not matched to a gene: 14. CDR3 in amino acids: CASSTSTGTARQETQYF. The CDR3, as DNA: TGTGCCAGCAGTACATCAACAGGGACAGCCCGGCAAGAGACCCAGTACTTC.

This clonotype occurred many times. V gene TRBV6-1 combines with J gene TRBJ1-1, with a possible D match to TRBD1 (6 bases). Germline V gene lookup returns CDR1 MNHNS and CDR2 SASEGT. Trimming removed 5 bases from V and 6 bases from J, with 19 bases in between. This CDR3 has 15 amino acids. The CDR3 protein is CASSYRVWGKAEAFF. The CDR3 DNA reads TGTGCCAGCAGTTACAGGGTTTGGGGAAAGGCTGAAGCTTTCTTT.

This clonotype was counted only a few times. V usage is TRBV24-1 and J usage is TRBJ1-2, with 8 bases identical to TRBD1. Germline V gene sequence: CDR1 KGHDR, CDR2 SFDVKD. The CDR3 totals 13 residues. V shed 6 bases, J shed 4 bases, and the junction held 3 bases outside the gene matches. CDR3 coding DNA: TGTGCCACCAGTACAGGGGGTGTCTATGGCTACACCTTC. It codes for CATSTGGVYGYTF.

This clonotype occurred many times. The chain is built from TRBV13 and TRBJ2-7; no clear D gene. CDR3 size: 12 residues. Deletions cut 2 bases from V and 2 bases from J, with 4 bases between. Germline assignment: CDR1 PRHDT and CDR2 FYEKMQ (reference sequence). CDR3 loop: CASSLQPYEQYF. The DNA for the CDR3 is TGTGCCAGCAGCTTACAGCCCTACGAGCAGTACTTC.